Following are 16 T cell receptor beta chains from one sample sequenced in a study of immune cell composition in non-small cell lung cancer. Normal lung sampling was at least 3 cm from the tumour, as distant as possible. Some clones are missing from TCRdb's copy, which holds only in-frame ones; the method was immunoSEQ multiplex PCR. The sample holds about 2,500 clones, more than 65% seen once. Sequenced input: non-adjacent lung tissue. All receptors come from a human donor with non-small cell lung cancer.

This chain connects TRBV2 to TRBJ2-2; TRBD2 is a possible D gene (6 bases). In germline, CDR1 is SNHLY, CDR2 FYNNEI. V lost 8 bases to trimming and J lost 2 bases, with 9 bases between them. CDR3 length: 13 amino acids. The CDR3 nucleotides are TGTGCCAGCCGCGGGGAAAACACCGGGGAGCTGTTTTTT. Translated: CASRGENTGELFF.

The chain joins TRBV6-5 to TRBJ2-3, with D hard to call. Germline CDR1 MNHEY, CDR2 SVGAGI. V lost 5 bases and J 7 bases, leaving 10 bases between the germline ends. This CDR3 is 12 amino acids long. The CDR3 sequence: CASSPSLYTQYF. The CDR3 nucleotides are TGTGCCAGCAGTCCTTCCCTGTATACGCAGTATTTT.

For the CDR3, the DNA is TGTGCCAGTAGTATTTCGGCTAGCGGGGGCAATGAGCAGTTCTTC. Its translation is CASSISASGGNEQFF. The rearrangement uses TRBV19 and TRBJ2-1; 10 positions match TRBD2. V gave up 3 bases and J gave up 6 bases; unmatched junction bases: 5. Germline CDR1 LNHDA, CDR2 SQIVND (reference sequence). The CDR3 contains 15 residues. The entire variable domain, with the rest obtained from reference TRBV19 and TRBJ2-1, is as follows: DGGITQSPKYLFRKEGQNVTLSCEQNLNHDAMYWYRQDPGQGLRLIYYSQIVNDFQKGDIAEGYSVSREKKESFPLTVTSAQKNPTAFYLCASSISASGGNEQFFGPGTRLTVL.

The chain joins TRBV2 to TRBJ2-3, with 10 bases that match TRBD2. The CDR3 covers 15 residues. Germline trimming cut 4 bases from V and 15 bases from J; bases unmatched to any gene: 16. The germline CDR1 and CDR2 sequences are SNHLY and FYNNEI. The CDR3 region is CASSGEASGSPREYF. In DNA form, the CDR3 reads TGTGCCAGCAGTGGTGAAGCTAGCGGGAGCCCTCGGGAATATTTT.

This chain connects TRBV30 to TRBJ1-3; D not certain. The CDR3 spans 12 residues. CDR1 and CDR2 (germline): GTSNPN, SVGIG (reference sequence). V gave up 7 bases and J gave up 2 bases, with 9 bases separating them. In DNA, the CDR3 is TGTGCCTCCCGATTAGCTGGAAACACCATATATTTT. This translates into CASRLAGNTIYF.

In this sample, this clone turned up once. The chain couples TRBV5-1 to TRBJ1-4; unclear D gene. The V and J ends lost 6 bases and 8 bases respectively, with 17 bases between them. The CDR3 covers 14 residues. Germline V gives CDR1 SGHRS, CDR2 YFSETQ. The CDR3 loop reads CASTWRGVGEKLFF. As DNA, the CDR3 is TGCGCCAGCACCTGGCGGGGAGTTGGGGAAAAACTGTTTTTT.

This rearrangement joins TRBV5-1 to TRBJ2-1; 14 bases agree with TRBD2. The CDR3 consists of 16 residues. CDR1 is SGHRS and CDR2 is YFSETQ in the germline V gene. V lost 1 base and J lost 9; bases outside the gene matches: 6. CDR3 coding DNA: TGCGCCAGCAGCTTGCTTGGGACTAGCGGGGGAGGTGAGCAGTTCTTC. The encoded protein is CASSLLGTSGGGEQFF.

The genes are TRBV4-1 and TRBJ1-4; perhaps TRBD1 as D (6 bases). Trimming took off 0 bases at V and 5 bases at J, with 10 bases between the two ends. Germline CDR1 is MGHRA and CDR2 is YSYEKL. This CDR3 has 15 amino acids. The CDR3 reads CASSQEGQRNEKLFF. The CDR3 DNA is TGCGCCAGCAGCCAAGAAGGACAGCGCAATGAAAAACTGTTTTTT.

In nucleotides, the CDR3 is TGTGCCACCAGCAGAGATCTGGTACTGGAGCAGTTCTTC. Translation: CATSRDLVLEQFF. V gene TRBV15 combines with J gene TRBJ2-1; D gene uncertain. CDR3 length: 13 residues. Germline V gene sequence: CDR1 LNHNV, CDR2 YYDKDF (reference sequence). The V end lost 0 bases, the J end lost 10 bases, and 10 bases lay between the germline ends.

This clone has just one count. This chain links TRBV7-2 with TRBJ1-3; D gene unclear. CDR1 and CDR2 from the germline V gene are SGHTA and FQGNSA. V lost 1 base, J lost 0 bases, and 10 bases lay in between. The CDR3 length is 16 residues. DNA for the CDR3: TGTGCCAGCAGCTTAGATAGCTCCTTCTCTGGAAACACCATATATTTT. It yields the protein CASSLDSSFSGNTIYF. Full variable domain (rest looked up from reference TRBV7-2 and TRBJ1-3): GAGVSQSPSNKVTEKGKDVELRCDPISGHTALYWYRQSLGQGLEFLIYFQGNSAPDKSGLPSDRFSAERTGGSVSTLTIQRTQQEDSAVYLCASSLDSSFSGNTIYFGEGSWLTVV.

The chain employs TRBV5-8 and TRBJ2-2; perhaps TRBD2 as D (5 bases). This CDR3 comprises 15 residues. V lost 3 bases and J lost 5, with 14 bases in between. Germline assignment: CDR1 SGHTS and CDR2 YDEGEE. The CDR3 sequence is CASSSMVRGTGELFF. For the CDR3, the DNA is TGTGCCAGCAGCTCCATGGTTCGGGGAACCGGGGAGCTGTTTTTT.

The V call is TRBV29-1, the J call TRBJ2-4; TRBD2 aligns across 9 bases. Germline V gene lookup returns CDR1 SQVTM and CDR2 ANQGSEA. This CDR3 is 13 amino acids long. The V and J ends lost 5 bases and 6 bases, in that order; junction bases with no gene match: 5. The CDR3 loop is CSVPLAGLNIQYF. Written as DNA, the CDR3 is TGCAGCGTTCCCCTAGCGGGACTAAACATTCAGTACTTC.

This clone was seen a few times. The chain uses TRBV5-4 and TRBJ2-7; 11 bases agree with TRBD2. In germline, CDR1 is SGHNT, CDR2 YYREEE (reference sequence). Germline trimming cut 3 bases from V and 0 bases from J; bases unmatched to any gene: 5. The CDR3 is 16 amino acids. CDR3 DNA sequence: TGTGCCAGCAGCTCCCCGACTAGCGGGGACTCCTACGAGCAGTACTTC. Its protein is CASSSPTSGDSYEQYF.

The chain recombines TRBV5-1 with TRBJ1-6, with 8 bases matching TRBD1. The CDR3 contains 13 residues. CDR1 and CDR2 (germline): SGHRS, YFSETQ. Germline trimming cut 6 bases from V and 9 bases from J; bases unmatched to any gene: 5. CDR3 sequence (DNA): TGCGCCAGCAAACAGGGGGGGAGTTCACCCCTCCACTTT. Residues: CASKQGGSSPLHF. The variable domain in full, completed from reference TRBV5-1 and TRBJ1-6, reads KAGVTQTPRYLIKTRGQQVTLSCSPISGHRSVSWYQQTPGQGLQFLFEYFSETQRNKGNFPGRFSGRQFSNSRSEMNVSTLELGDSALYLCASKQGGSSPLHFGNGTRLTVT.

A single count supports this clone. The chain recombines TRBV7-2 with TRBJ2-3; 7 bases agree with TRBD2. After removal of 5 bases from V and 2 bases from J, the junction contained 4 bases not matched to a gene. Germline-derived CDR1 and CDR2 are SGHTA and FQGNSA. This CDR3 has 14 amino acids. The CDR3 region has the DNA TGTGCCAGCAGCCCGACTAGCTCCACAGATACGCAGTATTTT. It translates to CASSPTSSTDTQYF.

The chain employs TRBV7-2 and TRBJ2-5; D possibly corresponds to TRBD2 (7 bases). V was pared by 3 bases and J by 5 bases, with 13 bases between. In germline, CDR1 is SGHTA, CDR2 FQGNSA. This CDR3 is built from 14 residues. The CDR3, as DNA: TGTGCCAGCAGCTTTGACGGGGGGCCGGAGACCCAGTACTTC. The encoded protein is CASSFDGGPETQYF.